The entry below gives a single T cell receptor beta chain sequence along with its context. The target antigen is unknown. The CDR3 has 16 amino acids. The germline gives CDR1 LNHDA, CDR2 SQIVND (reference sequence). The J segment lost 3 bases and the V segment lost 6 bases, leaving 11 bases of the junction unmatched. The data belong to a study of T cell responses to AZD1222 COVID-19 vaccine. Study-wide points: Repertoire sampling occurred only after the peak T cell response.

Libraries were prepared by immunoSEQ multiplex PCR; TCRdb keeps only in-frame clonotypes and omits some of them. Of about 140,000 clones listed, 80% to 90% are singletons. This sample comprised peripheral blood, obtained on day 0 of AZD1222 vaccination. The source of this sequence is an adult in good health. The chain recombines TRBV19 with TRBJ1-5; 7 nucleotides match TRBD1. The CDR3 DNA reads TGTGCCAGTAGGCTAGCCAGGGGGTTCCTCAATCAGCCCCAGCATTTT. This translates into CASRLARGFLNQPQHF.